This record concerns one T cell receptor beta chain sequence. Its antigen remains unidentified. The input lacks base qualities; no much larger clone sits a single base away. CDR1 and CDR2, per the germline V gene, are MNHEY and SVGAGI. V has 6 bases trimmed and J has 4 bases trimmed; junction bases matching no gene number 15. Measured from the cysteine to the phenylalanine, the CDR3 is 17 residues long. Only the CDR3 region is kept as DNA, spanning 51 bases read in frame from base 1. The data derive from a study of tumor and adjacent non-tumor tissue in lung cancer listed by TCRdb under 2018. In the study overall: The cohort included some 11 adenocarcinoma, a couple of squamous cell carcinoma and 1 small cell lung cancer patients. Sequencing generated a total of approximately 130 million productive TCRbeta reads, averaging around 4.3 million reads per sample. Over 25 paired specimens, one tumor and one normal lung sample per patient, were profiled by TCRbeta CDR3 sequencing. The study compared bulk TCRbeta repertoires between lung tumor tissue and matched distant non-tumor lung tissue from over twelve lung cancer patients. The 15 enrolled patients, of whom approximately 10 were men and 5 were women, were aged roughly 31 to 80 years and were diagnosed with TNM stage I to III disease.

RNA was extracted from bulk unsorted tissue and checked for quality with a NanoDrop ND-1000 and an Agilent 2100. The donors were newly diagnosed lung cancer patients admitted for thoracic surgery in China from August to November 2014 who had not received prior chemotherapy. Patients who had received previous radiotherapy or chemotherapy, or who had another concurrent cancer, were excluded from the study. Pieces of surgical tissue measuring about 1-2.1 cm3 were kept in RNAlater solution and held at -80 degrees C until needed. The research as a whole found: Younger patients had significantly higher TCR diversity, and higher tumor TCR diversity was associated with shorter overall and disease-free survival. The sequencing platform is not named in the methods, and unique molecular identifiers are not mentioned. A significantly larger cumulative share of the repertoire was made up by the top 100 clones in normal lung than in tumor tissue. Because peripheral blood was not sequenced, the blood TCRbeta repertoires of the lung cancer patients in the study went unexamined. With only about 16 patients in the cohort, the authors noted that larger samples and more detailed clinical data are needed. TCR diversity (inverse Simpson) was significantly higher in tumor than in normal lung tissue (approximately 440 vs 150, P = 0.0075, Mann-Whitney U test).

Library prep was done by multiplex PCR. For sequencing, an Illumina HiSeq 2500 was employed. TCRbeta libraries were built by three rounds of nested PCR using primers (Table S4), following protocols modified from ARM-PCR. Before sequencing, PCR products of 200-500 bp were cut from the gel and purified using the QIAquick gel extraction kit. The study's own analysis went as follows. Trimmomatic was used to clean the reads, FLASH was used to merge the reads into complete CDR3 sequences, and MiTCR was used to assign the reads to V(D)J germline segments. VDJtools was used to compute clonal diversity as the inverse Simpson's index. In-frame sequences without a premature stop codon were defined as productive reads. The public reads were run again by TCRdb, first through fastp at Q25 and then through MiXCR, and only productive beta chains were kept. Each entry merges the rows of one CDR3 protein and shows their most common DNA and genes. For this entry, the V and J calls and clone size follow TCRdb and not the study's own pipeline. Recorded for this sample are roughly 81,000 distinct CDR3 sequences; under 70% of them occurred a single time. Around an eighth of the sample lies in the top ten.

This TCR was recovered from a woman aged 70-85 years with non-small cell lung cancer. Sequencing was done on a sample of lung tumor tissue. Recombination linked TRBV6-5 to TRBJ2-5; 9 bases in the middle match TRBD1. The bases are TGTGCCAGCAGCAGTTTGACAGGGGGTCACTGGCTAGAGACCCAGTACTTC. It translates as CASSSLTGGHWLETQYF.